This T cell receptor (beta chain) was sequenced in a study of cytomegalovirus exposure and HLA in healthy donors. The study's findings and limits: Reports indicated that the classifier achieved high specificity and sensitivity in diagnosing cytomegalovirus status. Earlier analysis found most TCR beta V segments productive about 87% or about 30% of the time.

The PCR made use of 60 Vbeta and 13 Jbeta primers. Only in-frame clones appear in the TCRdb table, and some are missing; sequencing was by immunoSEQ multiplex PCR. Of some 150,000 clones listed, around 90% were seen once; the top ten hold over 0.8%. This clone was counted only a few times. Its antigen is unidentified. The length of the CDR3 is 13 residues. Trimming pared 0 bases from V and 7 bases from J, leaving 9 bases between. Germline values: CDR1 MGHRA, CDR2 YSYEKL. The sequencing input was PBMCs. This chain joins TRBV4-1 and TRBJ1-1; D is unclear. The receptor's source is a woman under 40 in good health and CMV-seronegative. CDR3 nucleotides: TGCGCCAGCAGCCAAGACATGCGGGGTGAAGCTTTCTTT. Residues: CASSQDMRGEAFF.